Below, one TCR beta chain is given with its context. The antigen is not known. CD4+ T cells were isolated after about eleven days of culture. The authors replaced half the medium with IL-2 medium on days 3 and 7. The data belong to a study of vaccination effects on CD4 cells after COVID-19. On the study more broadly: Before any sequencing was done, the ViraFEST assay used viral peptide pools to expand antigen-specific CD4+ T cells. Two doses of BNT162b2 or mRNA-1273 vaccine were administered to participants. Study-level points and caveats: Clones arising from infection and from vaccination showed marked clonal contraction late after vaccination.

From germline, CDR1 is WSHSY and CDR2 SAAADI. This CDR3 is 12 amino acids long. Deletions cut 6 bases from V and 6 bases from J, with 11 bases between. Assay: immunoSEQ multiplex PCR; the TCRdb copy retains only in-frame clones and omits some. Of about 50,000 clones listed, approximately 80% were seen once; the top ten hold approximately 3%. The sample here was CD4+ T cells from PBMCs cultured without peptide, taken before COVID-19 vaccination. The receptor comes from a human donor who received a COVID-19 vaccine. The chain couples TRBV10-2 to TRBJ1-2; D might be TRBD1 (5 bases). The CDR3 region has the DNA TGCGCCAGCAGCCCATCGACAGATGGCTACACCTTC. Its protein is CASSPSTDGYTF.